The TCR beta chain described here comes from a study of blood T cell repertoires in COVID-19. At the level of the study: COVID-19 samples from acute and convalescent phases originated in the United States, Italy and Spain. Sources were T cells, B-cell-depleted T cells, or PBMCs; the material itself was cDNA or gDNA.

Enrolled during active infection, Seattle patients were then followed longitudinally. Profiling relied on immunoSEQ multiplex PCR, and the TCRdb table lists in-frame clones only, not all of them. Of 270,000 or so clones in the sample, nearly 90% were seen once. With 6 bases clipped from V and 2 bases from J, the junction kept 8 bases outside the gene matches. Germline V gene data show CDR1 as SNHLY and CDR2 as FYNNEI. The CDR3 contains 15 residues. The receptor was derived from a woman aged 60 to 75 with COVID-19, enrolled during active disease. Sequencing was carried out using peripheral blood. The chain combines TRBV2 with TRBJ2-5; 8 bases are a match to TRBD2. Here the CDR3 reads CASRYRAGAQETQYF. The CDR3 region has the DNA TGTGCCAGCAGGTATAGAGCGGGGGCACAAGAGACCCAGTACTTC.